The 29 T cell receptor beta chains presented below share a single source sample, sequenced in a study of T-cell memory formation after mild COVID-19. TCRdb reprocessed the 5' RACE reads via MiXCR and lists one record per CDR3 protein. The sample consists of fewer than 350,000 distinct CDR3 sequences, approximately 15% of them appearing once. The sample comprised PBMCs or a T cell subset sorted from them (not recorded which). These receptors came from a man younger than 30 who had mild COVID-19 (a few samples of this study predate the infection). Cell type and time point are not known.

The chain recombines TRBV4-3 with TRBJ1-6; D might be TRBD1 (6 bases). Germline V gene sequence: CDR1 LGHNA, CDR2 YSLEER. The V end was cut by 0 bases, the J end by 4 bases, with 7 bases between. The CDR3 is 15 amino acids. In DNA form, the CDR3 reads TGCGCCAGCAGCCAAGAGCAGGGGTATAATTCACCCCTCCACTTT. This gives the protein CASSQEQGYNSPLHF.

The chain links TRBV7-2 to TRBJ2-3, with D unclear. V gave up 3 bases and J gave up 5 bases, with 3 bases separating them. Germline lookup yields CDR1 SGHTA and CDR2 FQGNSA. This CDR3 is 11 amino acids long. The CDR3 DNA sequence: TGTGCCAGCAGCTTCAAAGATACGCAGTATTTT. Amino acids: CASSFKDTQYF.

The CDR3 sequence is CASSRMSGQVTTDTQYF. The CDR3 region has the DNA TGTGCCAGCAGTCGTATGTCAGGACAGGTTACCACAGATACGCAGTATTTT. The chain joins TRBV7-6 to TRBJ2-3; 7 nucleotides match TRBD1. CDR1 SGHVS and CDR2 FNYEAQ come from the germline V gene. The J segment lost 2 bases and the V segment lost 6 bases, leaving 14 bases of the junction unmatched. This CDR3 is built from 17 residues.

The rearrangement links TRBV3-1 to TRBJ2-3; 7 bases are a match to TRBD2. V shed 0 bases and J 2 bases; nucleotides not matched to a gene: 11. The CDR3 consists of 18 residues. Looked up from germline, CDR1 is LGHDT and CDR2 is YNNKEL (reference sequence). Written as DNA, the CDR3 is TGTGCCAGCAGCCAAGATACTCCATTCGCGGGGGACACAGATACGCAGTATTTT. Residues: CASSQDTPFAGDTDTQYF.

The chain is built from TRBV6-5 and TRBJ1-2; D not resolved. The CDR3 totals 13 residues. The V gene's germline CDR1 is MNHEY and CDR2 SVGAGI. V was cut by 2 bases and J by 8 bases, with 12 bases left in between. The CDR3 loop reads CASSYVGKSGYTF. CDR3 DNA sequence: TGTGCCAGCAGTTACGTCGGCAAATCCGGCTACACCTTC.

The genes are TRBV12-5 and TRBJ2-2, with 16 bases that match TRBD2. CDR3 size: 19 residues. Germline CDR1 is LGHNT and CDR2 is FRNRAP. J gave up 5 bases and V 5 bases, and 11 bases lay outside the gene matches. The CDR3 region is CASGNPGLAGGPRTGELFF. DNA for the CDR3: TGTGCTAGTGGTAACCCGGGACTAGCGGGGGGGCCGCGTACCGGGGAGCTGTTTTTT.

The rearrangement joins TRBV11-2 to TRBJ2-3; TRBD2 agrees at 15 bases. V gave up 0 bases and J gave up 1 base; unmatched junction bases: 5. Per germline, CDR1 SGHAT and CDR2 FQNNGV. The CDR3 sequence is 19 residues long. In DNA, the CDR3 is TGTGCCAGCAGCTTAGACGGACTAGCGGGGGGGCCGGGCACAGATACGCAGTATTTT. Translated: CASSLDGLAGGPGTDTQYF.

The CDR3 region has the DNA TGTGCCACCAGCAAAGGACAGGTCCACACCTACGAGCAGTACTTC. Translated, it gives CATSKGQVHTYEQYF. The chain has TRBV15 and TRBJ2-7; 7 bases line up with TRBD1. The junction had 8 bases not matched to a gene; V was cut back by 4 bases and J by 2 bases. Germline-derived CDR1 and CDR2 are LNHNV and YYDKDF (reference sequence). This CDR3 has 15 residues.

The rearrangement joins TRBV5-6 to TRBJ1-2; D remains unclear. Germline CDR1 SGHDT, CDR2 YYEEEE. Trimming left V 1 base short and J 3 bases short, with 4 bases between. This CDR3 is built from 12 residues. The CDR3 loop reads CASSLTDYGYTF. DNA of the CDR3: TGTGCCAGCAGCTTGACAGACTATGGCTACACCTTC.

A few counts support this clonotype. The chain couples TRBV5-1 to TRBJ2-5; no reliable D call. Germline V CDR1 and CDR2: SGHRS, YFSETQ. The V end was cut by 0 bases, the J end by 3 bases, with 15 bases between. The CDR3 has 16 residues. The CDR3 is CASSLGPSSGEETQYF. CDR3 DNA sequence: TGCGCCAGCAGCTTGGGTCCCAGTAGTGGGGAAGAGACCCAGTACTTC.

This clonotype was seen a few times. The rearrangement links TRBV2 to TRBJ2-1, with D perhaps given as TRBD1 or TRBD2 (6 bases each). CDR3 length: 13 amino acids. The ends were cut back, 11 bases at V and 3 bases at J, with 14 bases in the middle. The germline V gene has CDR1 SNHLY and CDR2 FYNNEI. The CDR3: CAGTGAVYNEQFF. In DNA form, the CDR3 reads TGTGCCGGGACGGGGGCCGTCTACAATGAGCAGTTCTTC.

This clonotype has more than one count but fewer than ten. The chain is built from TRBV7-2 and TRBJ1-5, with D possibly matching TRBD1 (6 bases). The ends were cut back, 4 bases at V and 6 bases at J, with 13 bases in the middle. Germline-derived CDR1 and CDR2 are SGHTA and FQGNSA. The CDR3 loop spans 14 amino acids. The CDR3 DNA follows: TGTGCCAGCAGCTCGGGGGGGGCGACTCAGCCCCAGCATTTT. It codes for CASSSGGATQPQHF.

A few counts support this clonotype. This chain uses TRBV20-1 with TRBJ2-2; no clear D gene. Germline CDR1 and CDR2: DFQATT and SNEGSKA (reference sequence). Trimming cost V 5 bases and J 2 bases, with 3 bases left between them. The CDR3 consists of 11 residues. The CDR3 DNA follows: TGCAGTGCTTTCAACACCGGGGAGCTGTTTTTT. Protein product: CSAFNTGELFF.

The chain has TRBV4-1 and TRBJ1-1; possible D gene TRBD1, 6 bases. Trimming stripped 6 bases from V and 4 bases from J, with 15 bases between. Germline V lookup: CDR1 MGHRA, CDR2 YSYEKL. The CDR3 totals 14 residues. The DNA for the CDR3 is TGCGCCAGCAGACAGGGCTTGGGCGTCACTGAAGCTTTCTTT. Amino acids: CASRQGLGVTEAFF.

CDR3 nucleotides: TGTGCCAGTAGTTTAACAGTCTCTGGGGCCAACGTCCTGACTTTC. Translation: CASSLTVSGANVLTF. J is TRBJ2-6 and V is TRBV19; D call uncertain. The CDR3 is 15 residues long. Germline lookup yields CDR1 LNHDA and CDR2 SQIVND (reference sequence). V lost 5 bases, J lost 0 bases, and 8 bases lay in between.

The genes are TRBV6-2 or TRBV6-3 and TRBJ1-2; weak D call: TRBD1 (6 bases). The V and J ends lost 5 bases and 3 bases respectively, with 19 bases between them. The length of the CDR3 is 16 residues. Germline-derived CDR1 and CDR2 are MNHEY and SVGEGT. The CDR3 DNA follows: TGTGCCAGCAGTGTACCCGCGGACAGCGCCGACTATGGCTACACCTTC. This gives the protein CASSVPADSADYGYTF.

This clonotype was seen more than once but under ten times. The chain employs TRBV6-5 and TRBJ1-1; TRBD1 might be the D (5 bases). V gave up 6 bases and J gave up 5 bases, with 16 bases separating them. CDR3 length equals 14 residues. CDR1 is MNHEY and CDR2 is SVGAGI in the germline V gene. The CDR3 protein is CASSPPTGTTEAFF. The CDR3 DNA is TGTGCCAGCAGCCCCCCTACTGGGACGACTGAAGCTTTCTTT.

The V call is TRBV11-2, the J call TRBJ1-1; D call uncertain. Germline-derived CDR1 and CDR2 are SGHAT and FQNNGV. The CDR3 extends over 12 amino acids. V shed 4 bases and J shed 11 bases, with 14 bases lying between them. CDR3 nucleotides: TGTGCCAGCAGCTCCCCCGCGCCCGGCGCTTTCTTT. As protein: CASSSPAPGAFF.

The V and J genes are TRBV20-1 and TRBJ1-1; possible D gene TRBD1, 5 bases. The germline gives CDR1 DFQATT, CDR2 SNEGSKA (reference sequence). The germline V and J ends were trimmed by 3 bases and 1 base, with 15 bases remaining between them. This CDR3 has 15 residues. CDR3 coding DNA: TGCAGTGCTAGCGGCCCCCACACAGGGAACACTGAAGCTTTCTTT. Translation: CSASGPHTGNTEAFF.

This clonotype was detected many times. The V gene is TRBV5-1, the J gene TRBJ1-2, with a possible D match to TRBD1 (6 bases). The CDR3 spans 14 residues. Per germline, CDR1 SGHRS and CDR2 YFSETQ. V shed 4 bases and J shed 4 bases, with 14 bases lying between them. CDR3 residues: CASSQVGQSYGYTF. In DNA, the CDR3 is TGCGCCAGCAGCCAGGTTGGACAGTCCTATGGCTACACCTTC. Looking up the rest from reference TRBV5-1 and TRBJ1-2 gives the full variable domain: KAGVTQTPRYLIKTRGQQVTLSCSPISGHRSVSWYQQTPGQGLQFLFEYFSETQRNKGNFPGRFSGRQFSNSRSEMNVSTLELGDSALYLCASSQVGQSYGYTFGSGTRLTVV.

V and J are TRBV3-2 and TRBJ2-5; the tabulated D call, TRBD1, remains unverified against the DNA. TRBV3-2 is designated a pseudogene. The CDR3 sequence is 16 residues long. The CDR3 DNA sequence: TGTGCCAGCAGCCCCGAAGAGACAGGGGTAAAAGAGACCCAGTACTTC. The encoded protein is CASSPEETGVKETQYF.

This clonotype was found a few times. This chain uses TRBV5-1 with TRBJ1-2; the D is unclear. The CDR3 spans 16 residues. The V gene's germline CDR1 is SGHRS and CDR2 YFSETQ. Trimming pared 3 bases from V and 4 bases from J, leaving 19 bases between. The CDR3 region has the DNA TGCGCCAGCAGCTCACAGAGAGATTCGGGGTCCTATGGCTACACCTTC. Translated, it gives CASSSQRDSGSYGYTF.

This clonotype occurred a few times. The J gene is TRBJ2-7, the V gene TRBV4-3, with 10 bases matching TRBD2. The trim removed 0 bases at V and 0 bases at J, leaving 5 bases unmatched. This CDR3 contains 17 residues. CDR1 is LGHNA, CDR2 YSLEER, per germline. CDR3 bases: TGCGCCAGCAGCCAAGATCGGCTAGCGGGGGCCTCCTACGAGCAGTACTTC. Translation: CASSQDRLAGASYEQYF.

The rearrangement uses TRBV29-1 and TRBJ1-2, with D perhaps matching TRBD1 (5 bases). The CDR3 has 13 residues. The germline V gene has CDR1 SQVTM and CDR2 ANQGSEA. V lost 3 bases and J 4 bases, leaving 12 bases between the germline ends. CDR3 DNA: TGCAGCGTTGATGGGACGACTATCTATGGCTACACCTTC. Encoded protein: CSVDGTTIYGYTF.

This clonotype was seen at least ten times. CDR3 region: CASSPSGGATDTQYF. The CDR3 region has the DNA TGTGCCAGCAGCCCTAGCGGGGGGGCCACAGATACGCAGTATTTT. This chain joins TRBV3-1 and TRBJ2-3; 12 bases are a match to TRBD2. Trimming took 4 bases from V and 2 from J; bases not matched to a gene: 1. Germline CDR1 LGHDT, CDR2 YNNKEL (reference sequence). The length of the CDR3 is 15 residues.

This clonotype was counted a few times. The CDR3 protein is CASSLGTSGRTDTQYF. CDR3 DNA: TGTGCCAGCAGCTTGGGGACTAGCGGCCGCACAGATACGCAGTATTTT. The chain couples TRBV7-9 to TRBJ2-3; 11 bases match TRBD2. Looked up from germline, CDR1 is SEHNR and CDR2 is FQNEAQ (reference sequence). With V trimmed by 3 bases and J by 1 base, 3 bases remained unmatched. The CDR3 totals 16 residues.

This clonotype was observed at least ten times. This sequence joins TRBV20-1 and TRBJ2-2, with D perhaps matching TRBD2 (7 bases). V was clipped by 6 bases and J by 7 bases, with 15 bases between them. Germline lookup yields CDR1 DFQATT and CDR2 SNEGSKA (reference sequence). The CDR3 has 13 amino acids. Here the CDR3 reads CSAARGADGELFF. The DNA for the CDR3 is TGCAGTGCGGCCCGGGGGGCCGACGGGGAGCTGTTTTTT.

The rearrangement links TRBV6-6 to TRBJ1-2; D remains unclear. There are 16 residues in the CDR3. CDR1 and CDR2 from the germline V gene are MNHNY and SVGAGI (reference sequence). The V end was cut by 0 bases, the J end by 4 bases, with 15 bases between. The CDR3 spells CASSYSMEGPRYGYTF. CDR3 DNA: TGTGCCAGCAGTTACTCGATGGAGGGCCCCCGCTATGGCTACACCTTC.

The genes are TRBV6-1 and TRBJ1-5; D unclear. The germline gives CDR1 MNHNS, CDR2 SASEGT. V lost 3 bases, J lost 7 bases, and 13 bases lay in between. The CDR3 spans 14 residues. The DNA of the CDR3 is TGTGCCAGCAGTGAGGAGGGTGTACGGCAGCCCCAGCATTTT. Residues: CASSEEGVRQPQHF.